The sequence of this TCR beta chain was determined in a study of T cells in localized non-small cell lung cancer. For this clone: Its specificity is unknown.

This CDR3 comprises 16 residues. Germline V gene data show CDR1 as SGHNT and CDR2 as YENEEA. Trimming left V 1 base short and J 7 bases short, with 14 bases between. Study observations and caveats: Median detection of top 100 tumor clones in adjacent lung was about 60 clones.

Generated by immunoSEQ multiplex PCR, the TCRdb table keeps only in-frame clones and is missing some. This sample has some 1,400 clones, with approximately 19% found just once. Specimen: lung tumor tissue, collected before any cancer treatment. This sequence joins TRBV11-3 and TRBJ1-6; D not resolved. The TCR comes from a woman between 40 and 69 years old with stage I lung adenocarcinoma. The CDR3 is CASSLGSPRANSPLHF. The CDR3 nucleotides read TGTGCCAGCAGCTTAGGGTCCCCCCGGGCCAATTCACCCCTCCACTTT.